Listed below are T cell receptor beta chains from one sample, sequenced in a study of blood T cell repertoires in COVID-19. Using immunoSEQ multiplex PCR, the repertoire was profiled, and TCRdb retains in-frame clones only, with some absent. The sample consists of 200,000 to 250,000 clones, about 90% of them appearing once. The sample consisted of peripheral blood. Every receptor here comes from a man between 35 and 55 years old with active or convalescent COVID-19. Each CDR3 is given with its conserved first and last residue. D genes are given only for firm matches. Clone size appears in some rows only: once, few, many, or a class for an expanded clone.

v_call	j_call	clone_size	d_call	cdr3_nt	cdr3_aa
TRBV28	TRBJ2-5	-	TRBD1	TGTGCCAGCAGTTCACCGACAGGGGGTGGCGAGACCCAGTACTTC	CASSSPTGGGETQYF
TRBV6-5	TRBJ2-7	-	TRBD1	TGTGCCAGCCGGACAGGGGGCGTCGAGCAGTACTTC	CASRTGGVEQYF
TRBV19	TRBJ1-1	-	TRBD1	TGTGCCAGTAGACCAGGGGGCCGGAACACTGAAGCTTTCTTT	CASRPGGRNTEAFF
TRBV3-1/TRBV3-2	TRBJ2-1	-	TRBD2	TGTGCCAGCAGCCAAGGGCCCGGGACTAGTTATAGCAATGAGCAGTTCTTC	CASSQGPGTSYSNEQFF
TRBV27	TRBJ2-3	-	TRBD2	TGTGCCAGCAGTTTACTCTTGACGACTAGCGGGAGGGCGAGAACAGATACGCAGTATTTT	CASSLLLTTSGRARTDTQYF
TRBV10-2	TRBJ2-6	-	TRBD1	TGCGCCAGCAGTTTAGATAGGGGGCAAGGGGCCAACGTCCTGACTTTC	CASSLDRGQGANVLTF
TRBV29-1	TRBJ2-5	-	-	TGCAGCGTTGAAGAGGCCGTTGTGGAGACCCAGTACTTC	CSVEEAVVETQYF
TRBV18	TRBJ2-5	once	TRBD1	TGTGCCAGCTCATCTCGACAGGGAGCAGAGACCCAGTACTTC	CASSSRQGAETQYF
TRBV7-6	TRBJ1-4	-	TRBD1	TGTGCCAGCAGCTCGACAGGGGGCCGTAATGAAAAACTGTTTTTT	CASSSTGGRNEKLFF
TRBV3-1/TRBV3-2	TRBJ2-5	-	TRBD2	TGTGCCAGCAGCCAAGATGGGGCTAGCGGGTACCAAGAGACCCAGTACTTC	CASSQDGASGYQETQYF
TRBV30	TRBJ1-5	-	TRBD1	TGTGCCTGGAGTACAGGGGATCAGCCCCAGCATTTT	CAWSTGDQPQHF
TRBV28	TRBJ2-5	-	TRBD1	TGTGCCAGCCGGGTAAGGACAGGAGGAAAATCGCGAGAGACCCAGTACTTC	CASRVRTGGKSRETQYF
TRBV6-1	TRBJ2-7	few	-	TGTGCCAGCAGTGATCGGAGTACTCGCGGCGAGCAGTACTTC	CASSDRSTRGEQYF
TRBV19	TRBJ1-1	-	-	TGTGCCAGTAGTATAAGTCGGGGGAACACTGAAGCTTTCTTT	CASSISRGNTEAFF
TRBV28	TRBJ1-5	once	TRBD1	TGTGCCAGCATGACCGACAGGGACGGCAATCAGCCCCAGCATTTT	CASMTDRDGNQPQHF
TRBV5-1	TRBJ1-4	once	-	TGCGCCAGCAGCCCTTCGACTCTTGATGAAAAACTGTTTTTT	CASSPSTLDEKLFF
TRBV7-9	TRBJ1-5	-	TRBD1	TGTGCCAGCAGCCTGGGACAGGGGAATCAGCCCCAGCATTTT	CASSLGQGNQPQHF
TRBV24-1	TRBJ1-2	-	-	TGTGCCACCGGACAGACAATCTATGGCTACACCTTC	CATGQTIYGYTF
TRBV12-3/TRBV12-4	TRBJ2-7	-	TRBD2	TGTGCCAGCACTAAGGGACTAGCTTCCGAGCAGTACTTC	CASTKGLASEQYF
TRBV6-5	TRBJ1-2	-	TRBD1	TGTGCCAGCAGTTATAGGGACAGTTTTTATGGCTACACCTTC	CASSYRDSFYGYTF
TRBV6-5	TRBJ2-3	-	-	TGTGCCAGCAGTTACGTGGGACTTTCCGGAGATACGCAGTATTTT	CASSYVGLSGDTQYF
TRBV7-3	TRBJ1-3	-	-	TGTGCCAGCAGCCGTAATCCGGGACACAGCTCTGGAAACACCATATATTTT	CASSRNPGHSSGNTIYF
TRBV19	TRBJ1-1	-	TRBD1	TGTGCCAGTAGTAAAACCAGGGGGATCACTGAAGCTTTCTTT	CASSKTRGITEAFF
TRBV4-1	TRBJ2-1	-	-	TGCGCCAGCAGCTCCCCCCGGGACTCCGAGGGGGCTGAGCAGTTCTTC	CASSSPRDSEGAEQFF
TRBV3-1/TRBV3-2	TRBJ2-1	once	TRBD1	TGTGCCAGCAGCCACGGACAGGGGGCGTACAATGAGCAGTTCTTC	CASSHGQGAYNEQFF
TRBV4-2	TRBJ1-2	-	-	TGTGCCAGCAGCCAAGTCTTTGCAGCAGCGGGGACCTATGGCTACACCTTC	CASSQVFAAAGTYGYTF
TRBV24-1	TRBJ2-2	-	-	TGTGCCACCAGCGACCCATGGAGGAACGGGGAGCTGTTTTTT	CATSDPWRNGELFF
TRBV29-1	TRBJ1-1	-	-	TGCAGCGTTGCCCCCGACAGGGAAGCTTTCTTT	CSVAPDREAFF
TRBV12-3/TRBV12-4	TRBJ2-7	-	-	TGTGCCAGCTCCGTCCGGGGGTACGAGCAGTACTTC	CASSVRGYEQYF
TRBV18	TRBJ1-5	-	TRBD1	TGTGCCAGCTCACCTCGGGGACAGGGGGCCAGAGCCCAGCATTTT	CASSPRGQGARAQHF
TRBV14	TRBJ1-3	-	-	TGTGCCTCGTCCCTCTCTGGAAACACCATATATTTT	CASSLSGNTIYF
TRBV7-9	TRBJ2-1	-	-	TGTGCCAGCAGCTTAGGGGGGCAGGGACCCGGCAATGAGCAGTTCTTC	CASSLGGQGPGNEQFF
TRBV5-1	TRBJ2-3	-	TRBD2	TGCGCCAGCAGCTCGGGACTAGCGGCCCCAGATACGCAGTATTTT	CASSSGLAAPDTQYF
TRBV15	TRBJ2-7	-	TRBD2	TGTGCCACCAGCCGGTTCTTAGCGGGGGAGCAGTACTTC	CATSRFLAGEQYF
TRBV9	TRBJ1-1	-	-	TGTGCCAGCAGCGTAGCGGACAGTAGTGAAGCTTTCTTT	CASSVADSSEAFF
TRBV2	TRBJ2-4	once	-	TGTGCCAGCAGTGCGGGCTTCCAGGGGAACATTCAGTACTTC	CASSAGFQGNIQYF
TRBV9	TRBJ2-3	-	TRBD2	TGTGCCAGCAAGGGACTAGAGACAGATACGCAGTATTTT	CASKGLETDTQYF
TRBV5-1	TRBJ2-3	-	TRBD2	TGCGCCAGCAGCCGCACTAGCGGGGCGAGCACAGATACGCAGTATTTT	CASSRTSGASTDTQYF
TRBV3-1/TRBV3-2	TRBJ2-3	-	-	TGTGCCAGCAGCCAAGATCAAATGACAGATACGCAGTATTTT	CASSQDQMTDTQYF
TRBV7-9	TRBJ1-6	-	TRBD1	TGTGCCAGCAACTCCGGGACAGGGGTCTCACCCCTCCACTTT	CASNSGTGVSPLHF
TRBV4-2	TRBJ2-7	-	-	TGTGCCAGCAGCCAAACGGAGCGAGGTTTTGAGCAGTACTTC	CASSQTERGFEQYF
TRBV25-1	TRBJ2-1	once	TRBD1	TGTGCCAGCAGTGATTCCAGGCGCAGGGGGAATGAGCAGTTCTTC	CASSDSRRRGNEQFF
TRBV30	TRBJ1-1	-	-	TGTGCCTGGAGTCCAGGCTCTTATGAAGCTTTCTTT	CAWSPGSYEAFF
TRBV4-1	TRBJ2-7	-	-	TGCGCCAGCAGCCAAGAAGTCACAATCTCCGAGCAGTACTTC	CASSQEVTISEQYF
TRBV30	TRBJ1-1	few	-	TGTGCCTGGAAAACGGACAGGAACACTGAAGCTTTCTTT	CAWKTDRNTEAFF
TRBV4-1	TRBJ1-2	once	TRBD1	TGCGCCAGCAGCCAAGATGGGAGAGCGGGGACAGGGGCCCGTGGCTACACCTTC	CASSQDGRAGTGARGYTF
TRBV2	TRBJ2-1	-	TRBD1	TGTGCCAGCAGTGCCACCGGGACAGGGTTCAATGAGCAGTTCTTC	CASSATGTGFNEQFF
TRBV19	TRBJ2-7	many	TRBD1	TGTGCCAGTGCACCGGACAGGGGGCTAGGCGAGCAGTACTTC	CASAPDRGLGEQYF
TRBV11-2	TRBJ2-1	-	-	TGTGCCAGCAGCTTAGCGGGAGTCTACAATGAGCAGTTCTTC	CASSLAGVYNEQFF
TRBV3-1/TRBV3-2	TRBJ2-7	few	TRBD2	TGTGCCAGCAGCCGGCTAGCGGATTACGAGCAGTACTTC	CASSRLADYEQYF
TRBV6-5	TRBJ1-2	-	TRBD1	TGTGCCAGCAGCCTAGGACAGGGCGCGGGCTACACCTTC	CASSLGQGAGYTF
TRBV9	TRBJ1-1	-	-	TGTGCCAGCGGGGCGGGGGGCGGAACTGAAGCTTTCTTT	CASGAGGGTEAFF
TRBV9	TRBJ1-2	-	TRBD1	TGTGCCAGCAGCGTGAGACAGGGGGCGCCGAATGGCTACACCTTC	CASSVRQGAPNGYTF
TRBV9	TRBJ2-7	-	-	TGTGCCAGCAGCGTAGACGAATCGAGGTACGAGCAGTACTTC	CASSVDESRYEQYF
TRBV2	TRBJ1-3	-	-	TGTGCCAGCAGTGAATATCGTCCAGGGGCTGGAAACACCATATATTTT	CASSEYRPGAGNTIYF
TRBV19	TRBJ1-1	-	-	TGTGCCAGTAGTATAGGAACAGCCAGCACTGAAGCTTTCTTT	CASSIGTASTEAFF
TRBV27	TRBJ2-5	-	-	TGTGCCAGCAGTCCGAACGGGGTGACGGAGACCCAGTACTTC	CASSPNGVTETQYF
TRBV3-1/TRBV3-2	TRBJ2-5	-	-	TGTGCCAGCAGCCAGAGGGACTTGGGAGCCTCACAGACCCAGTACTTC	CASSQRDLGASQTQYF
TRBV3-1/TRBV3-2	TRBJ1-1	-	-	TGTGCCAGCAGCCAATATACGGGGAACACTGAAGCTTTCTTT	CASSQYTGNTEAFF
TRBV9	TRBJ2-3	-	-	TGTGCCAGCAGCTCAACCGGCGGTACGCAGTATTTT	CASSSTGGTQYF